These 4 T cell receptor beta chains were sequenced from one sample in a study of T cells in Graves' hyperthyroidism and ophthalmopathy. TCR beta CDR3 regions were amplified from RNA. The HTBI primer set was used in a first-round RT-PCR of the TCR CDR3. Via MiXCR, TCRdb re-called the multiplex PCR reads, giving one row per CDR3 protein. Found here are almost 500,000 distinct CDR3 sequences, 20% to 25% of them singletons; the top ten hold 45% to 50%. Input material: blood. These receptor sequences come from an older woman with Graves' ophthalmopathy.

Notes on this clonotype: A much larger clonotype is one base distant, so this may be a read error. The chain has TRBV11-2 and TRBJ2-7; D uncertain. V was cut by 3 bases and J by 4 bases, with 13 bases left in between. The CDR3 contains 14 residues. From germline, CDR1 is SGHAT and CDR2 FQNNGV. Written as DNA, the CDR3 is TGTGCCAGCAGCTTCCAACTAAAGAAGTACGAGCAGTACTTC. Translating gives CASSFQLKKYEQYF.

The J gene is TRBJ2-1, the V gene TRBV10-3; 8 bases line up with TRBD2. The CDR3 length is 18 residues. Germline values: CDR1 ENHRY, CDR2 SYGVKD. Trimming at V came to 4 bases and at J to 0 bases, leaving 11 bases not matched to a gene. The CDR3 loop is CAISGLAMDRSSYNEQFF. CDR3 DNA sequence: TGTGCCATCAGTGGACTAGCGATGGACCGAAGCTCCTACAATGAGCAGTTCTTC.

CDR3 sequence: CASSLVPRQPQHF. CDR3 nucleotides: TGTGCCAGCAGCTTAGTCCCCAGGCAGCCCCAGCATTTT. The rearrangement uses TRBV27 and TRBJ1-5; D uncertain. Deletions cut 6 bases from V and 7 bases from J, with 13 bases between. The CDR3 consists of 13 residues. Germline V gene lookup returns CDR1 MNHEY and CDR2 SMNVEV (reference sequence).

This clonotype was observed many times. The chain is built from TRBV12-3 or TRBV12-4 and TRBJ2-7; TRBD1 aligns across 10 bases. The CDR3 runs 16 residues. V trimming: 5 bases; J trimming: 6 bases; junction bases outside the gene matches: 13. The CDR3 DNA reads TGTGCCAGCAGTCCCCCGGGACAGGGGATCTTAGGCGAGCAGTACTTC. Its translation: CASSPPGQGILGEQYF.